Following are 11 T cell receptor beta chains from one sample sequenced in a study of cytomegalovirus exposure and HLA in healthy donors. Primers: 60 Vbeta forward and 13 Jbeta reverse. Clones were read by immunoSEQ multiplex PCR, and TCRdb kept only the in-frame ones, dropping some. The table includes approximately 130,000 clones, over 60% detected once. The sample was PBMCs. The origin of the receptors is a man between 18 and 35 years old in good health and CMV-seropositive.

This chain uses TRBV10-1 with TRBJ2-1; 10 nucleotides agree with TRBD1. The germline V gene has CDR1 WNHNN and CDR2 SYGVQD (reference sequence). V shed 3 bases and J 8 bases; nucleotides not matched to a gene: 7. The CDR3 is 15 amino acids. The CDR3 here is CASSDRDRGRDEQFF. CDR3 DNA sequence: TGCGCCAGCAGTGACCGGGACAGGGGAAGAGATGAGCAGTTCTTC.

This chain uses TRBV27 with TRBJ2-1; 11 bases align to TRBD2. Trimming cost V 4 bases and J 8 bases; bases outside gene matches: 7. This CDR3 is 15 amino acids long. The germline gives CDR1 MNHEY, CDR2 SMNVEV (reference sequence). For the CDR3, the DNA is TGTGCCAGCAGTTACCGTAGCGGGAGGGGCGATGAGCAGTTCTTC. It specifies CASSYRSGRGDEQFF.

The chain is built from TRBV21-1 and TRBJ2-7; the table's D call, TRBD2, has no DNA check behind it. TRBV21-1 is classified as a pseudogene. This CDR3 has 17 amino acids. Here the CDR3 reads CASSARHGLALTYEQYF. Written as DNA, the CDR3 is TGTGCCAGCAGCGCCCGGCACGGACTAGCATTAACCTACGAGCAGTACTTC.

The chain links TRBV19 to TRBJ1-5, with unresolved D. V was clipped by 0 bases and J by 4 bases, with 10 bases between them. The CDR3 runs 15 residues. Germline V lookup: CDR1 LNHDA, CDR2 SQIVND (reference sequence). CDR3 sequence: CASSIEEDPNQPQHF. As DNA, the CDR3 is TGTGCCAGTAGTATAGAGGAGGACCCGAATCAGCCCCAGCATTTT.

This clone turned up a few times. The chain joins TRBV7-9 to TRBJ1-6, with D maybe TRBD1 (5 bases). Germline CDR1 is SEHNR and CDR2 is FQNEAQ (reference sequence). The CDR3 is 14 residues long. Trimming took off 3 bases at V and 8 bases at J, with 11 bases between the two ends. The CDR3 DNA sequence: TGTGCCAGCAGCTTGAAGGGGATGGATTCACCCCTCCACTTT. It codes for CASSLKGMDSPLHF.

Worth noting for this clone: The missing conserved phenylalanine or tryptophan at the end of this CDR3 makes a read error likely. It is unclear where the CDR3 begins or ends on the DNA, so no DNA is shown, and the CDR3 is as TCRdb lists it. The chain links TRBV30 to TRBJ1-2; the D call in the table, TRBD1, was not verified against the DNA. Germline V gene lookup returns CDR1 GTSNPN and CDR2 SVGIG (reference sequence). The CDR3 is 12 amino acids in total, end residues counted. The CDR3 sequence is CAWTPPHQESTL.

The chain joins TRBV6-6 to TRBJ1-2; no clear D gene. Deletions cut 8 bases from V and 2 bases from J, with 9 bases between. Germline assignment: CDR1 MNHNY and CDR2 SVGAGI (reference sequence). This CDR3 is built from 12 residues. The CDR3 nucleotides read TGTGCCAGCTCAACGGGGAACTATGGCTACACCTTC. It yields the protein CASSTGNYGYTF.

CDR3 region: CASSLASGGFYEQYF. CDR3 in DNA: TGTGCCAGCAGCTTAGCGTCAGGGGGATTCTACGAGCAGTACTTC. V usage is TRBV7-9 and J usage is TRBJ2-7; TRBD1 aligns across 7 bases. Germline CDR1 is SEHNR and CDR2 is FQNEAQ (reference sequence). J lost 3 bases, V lost 0 bases, and 5 bases had no gene match. The CDR3 runs to 15 residues.

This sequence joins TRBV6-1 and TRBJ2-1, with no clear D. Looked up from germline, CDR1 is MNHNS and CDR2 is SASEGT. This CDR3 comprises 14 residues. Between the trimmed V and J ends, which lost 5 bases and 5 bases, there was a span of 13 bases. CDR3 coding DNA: TGTGCCAGCAGTAACGGAGCAGTCAACAATGAGCAGTTCTTC. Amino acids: CASSNGAVNNEQFF.

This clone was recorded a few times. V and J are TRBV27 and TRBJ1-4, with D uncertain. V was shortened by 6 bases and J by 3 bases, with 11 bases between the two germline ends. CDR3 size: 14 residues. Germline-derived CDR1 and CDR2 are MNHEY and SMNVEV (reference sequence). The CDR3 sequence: CASREDLPNEKLFF. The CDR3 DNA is TGTGCCAGCAGGGAGGACCTTCCTAATGAAAAACTGTTTTTT.

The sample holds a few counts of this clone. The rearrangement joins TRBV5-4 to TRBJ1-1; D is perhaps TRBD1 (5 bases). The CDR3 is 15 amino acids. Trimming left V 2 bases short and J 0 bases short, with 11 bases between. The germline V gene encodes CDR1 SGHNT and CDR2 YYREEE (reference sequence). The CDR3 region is CASSFRGNMNTEAFF. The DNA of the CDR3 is TGTGCCAGCAGCTTCCGGGGGAACATGAACACTGAAGCTTTCTTT.